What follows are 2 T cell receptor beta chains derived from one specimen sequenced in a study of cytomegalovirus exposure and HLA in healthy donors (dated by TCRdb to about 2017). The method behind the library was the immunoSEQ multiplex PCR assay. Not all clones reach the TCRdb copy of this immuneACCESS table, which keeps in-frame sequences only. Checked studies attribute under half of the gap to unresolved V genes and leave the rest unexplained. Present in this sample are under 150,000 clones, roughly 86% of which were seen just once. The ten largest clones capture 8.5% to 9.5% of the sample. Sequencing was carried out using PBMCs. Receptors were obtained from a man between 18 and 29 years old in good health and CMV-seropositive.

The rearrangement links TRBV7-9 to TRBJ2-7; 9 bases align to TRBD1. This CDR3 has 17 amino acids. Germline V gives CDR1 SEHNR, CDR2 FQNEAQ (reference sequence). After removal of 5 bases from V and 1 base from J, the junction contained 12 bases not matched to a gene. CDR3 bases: TGTGCCAGCAGCCCCCCTCTGGGACAGGGAATTTCCTACGAGCAGTACTTC. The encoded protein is CASSPPLGQGISYEQYF.

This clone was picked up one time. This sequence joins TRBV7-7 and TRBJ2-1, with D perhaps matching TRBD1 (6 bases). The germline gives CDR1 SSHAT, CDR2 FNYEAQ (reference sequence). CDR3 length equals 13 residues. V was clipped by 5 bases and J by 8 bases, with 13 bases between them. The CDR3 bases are TGTGCCAGCAGCCCCCCAGGGGCATATGAGCAGTTCTTC. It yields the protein CASSPPGAYEQFF.